A single sample is the source of the 21 T cell receptor beta chains below, sequenced in a study of spatial heterogeneity in lung cancer. Study-wide points: Expanded alpha and beta TCR counts within tumors tracked tumor mutation counts.

Their recognized antigens are unknown. TCRdb passed the 5' RACE reads through MiXCR, listing each CDR3 protein once. The sample has 16,000 or so distinct CDR3 sequences, approximately 6.9% seen once. The time point denotes: sample taken at primary tumor resection. The sequences come from lung tumor tissue, collected at surgery. These TCRs come from a female donor with early-stage non-small cell lung cancer.

This clonotype was counted only a few times. This beta chain is an unintended read in a library built for alpha chains; its size means little. This rearrangement joins TRBV2 to TRBJ1-5; D gene ambiguous. The CDR3 has 15 amino acids. With 7 bases removed from V and 0 bases from J, the gap between germline ends came to 13 bases. The germline V gene has CDR1 SNHLY and CDR2 FYNNEI. The CDR3 protein is CASNADGNSNQPQHF. In DNA form, the CDR3 reads TGTGCCAGCAACGCGGACGGGAATAGCAATCAGCCCCAGCATTTT.

This clonotype was observed at least ten times. The library was built for alpha chains, so this beta chain is an off-target read and its size means little. The rearrangement links TRBV7-3 to TRBJ2-3; D not certain. The germline V and J ends were trimmed by 5 bases and 3 bases, with 9 bases remaining between them. This CDR3 spans 13 amino acids. The germline V gene has CDR1 SGHTA and CDR2 FQGTGA. The CDR3 coding sequence is TGTGCCAGCAGCCTCACCCCGACAGATACGCAGTATTTT. Translating it yields CASSLTPTDTQYF. Full variable domain (remainder filled in from reference TRBV7-3 and TRBJ2-3): GAGVSQTPSNKVTEKGKYVELRCDPISGHTALYWYRQSLGQGPEFLIYFQGTGAADDSGLPNDRFFAVRPEGSVSTLKIQRTERGDSAVYLCASSLTPTDTQYFGPGTRLTVL.

Note on this clonotype: With the library built for alpha chains, this beta chain is off target and its frequency is not meaningful. V is TRBV12-3 or TRBV12-4 and J is TRBJ2-7; D may be TRBD2 (7 bases). Trimming left V 3 bases short and J 2 bases short, with 11 bases between. The CDR3 length is 14 residues. In DNA form, the CDR3 reads TGTGCCAGCAGTTTTGACGGGGGGCCCTACGAGCAGTACTTC. Amino acid sequence: CASSFDGGPYEQYF.

This clonotype has at least ten counts. A library prepared for alpha chains yielded this beta chain as an off-target read; its size is of little meaning. This chain connects TRBV20-1 to TRBJ2-7, with 7 bases lining up with TRBD2. This CDR3 has 13 amino acids. Losses at the gene ends were 3 bases for V and 2 bases for J; bases not matched to a gene: 4. Germline V CDR1 and CDR2: DFQATT, SNEGSKA (reference sequence). The CDR3 DNA reads as TGCAGTGCTAGTTGGGGGGGAGCCTACGAGCAGTACTTC. Protein: CSASWGGAYEQYF.

This clonotype showed up many times. A library made for alpha chains picked up this beta chain off target, so its size means little. V gene TRBV3-1 combines with J gene TRBJ1-3; D ambiguous. The V gene's germline CDR1 is LGHDT and CDR2 YNNKEL (reference sequence). The ends were cut back, 4 bases at V and 3 bases at J, with 1 base in the middle. The CDR3 extends over 11 amino acids. CDR3 sequence (DNA): TGTGCCAGCAGCCGTGGAAACACCATATATTTT. Its translation is CASSRGNTIYF. The complete variable domain, with remaining parts taken from reference TRBV3-1 and TRBJ1-3, reads DTAVSQTPKYLVTQMGNDKSIKCEQNLGHDTMYWYKQDSKKFLKIMFSYNNKELIINETVPNRFSPKSPDKAHLNLHINSLELGDSAVYFCASSRGNTIYFGEGSWLTVV.

Many counts were recorded for this clonotype. This beta chain turned up in a library designed for alpha chains; as an off-target read, its abundance says little. The chain has TRBV4-1 and TRBJ2-5, with a possible D match to TRBD2 (5 bases). CDR1 and CDR2 (germline): MGHRA, YSYEKL. The CDR3 loop spans 13 amino acids. With 1 base removed from V and 2 bases from J, the gap between germline ends came to 5 bases. The CDR3, as DNA: TGCGCCAGCAGCCAAGGGACTCAAGAGACCCAGTACTTC. This sequence encodes CASSQGTQETQYF.

In this sample, this clonotype turned up a few times. This beta chain was picked up by a library intended for alpha chains and is off target, so its count carries little meaning. The chain combines TRBV20-1 with TRBJ2-5; TRBD1 might be the D (7 bases). This CDR3 region has 17 residues. Deletions cut 2 bases from V and 1 base from J, with 20 bases between. CDR1 DFQATT and CDR2 SNEGSKA come from the germline V gene (reference sequence). The DNA for the CDR3 is TGCAGTGCTAGATTTGGGGACAGAGGGACTCCCCAAGAGACCCAGTACTTC. This sequence encodes CSARFGDRGTPQETQYF.

This clonotype was counted at least ten times. This beta chain lies outside the target of a library built for alpha chains; its clone size means little. The rearrangement links TRBV28 to TRBJ1-2; D call uncertain. The CDR3 covers 10 residues. Trimming took 7 bases from V and 8 from J, leaving 8 bases between them. CDR1 and CDR2 from the germline V gene are MDHEN and SYDVKM. Written as DNA, the CDR3 is TGTGCCAGCAAGGATACGGGCTACACCTTC. Protein product: CASKDTGYTF.

This clonotype has at least ten counts. Because this beta chain is a stray read in a library intended to capture alpha chains, its abundance should not be given much weight. The chain combines TRBV29-1 with TRBJ1-1; D is perhaps TRBD1 (6 bases). V lost 7 bases to trimming and J lost 9 bases, with 15 bases between them. Germline loops: CDR1 SQVTM, CDR2 ANQGSEA. The CDR3 is 11 residues long. CDR3 bases: TGCAGCGCCGCACCCAGGGGCCAAGCTTTCTTT. Translated: CSAAPRGQAFF.

This clonotype was detected many times. This beta chain is an unintended read in a library built for alpha chains; its size means little. CDR3 bases: TGTGCCAGCAGCCCCCACGAGGGCACCTACGAGCAGTACTTC. Its translation: CASSPHEGTYEQYF. The chain is built from TRBV7-3 and TRBJ2-7; D perhaps matches TRBD2 (5 bases). CDR3 length: 14 amino acids. The V gene's germline CDR1 is SGHTA and CDR2 FQGTGA. Trimming stripped 5 bases from V and 2 bases from J, with 13 bases between.

This clonotype has a count of ten or more. Little can be read into the size of this beta chain, an off-target read in a library designed for alpha chains. The CDR3 loop is CASSLPSSSYEQYF. CDR3 in DNA: TGCGCCAGCAGCTTGCCGTCGAGCTCCTACGAGCAGTACTTC. The V call is TRBV5-1, the J call TRBJ2-7; the D is unclear. Per germline, CDR1 SGHRS and CDR2 YFSETQ. The CDR3 loop spans 14 amino acids. Trimming shortened V by 1 base and J by 0 bases, and 8 bases separated the two germline ends. The full variable domain, rest sourced from reference TRBV5-1 and TRBJ2-7, is KAGVTQTPRYLIKTRGQQVTLSCSPISGHRSVSWYQQTPGQGLQFLFEYFSETQRNKGNFPGRFSGRQFSNSRSEMNVSTLELGDSALYLCASSLPSSSYEQYFGPGTRLTVT.

By frequency in the sample, this clonotype is medium-sized. Since the library was made to target alpha chains, this beta chain is a stray read and its abundance is not meaningful. This chain connects TRBV6-1 to TRBJ1-5; the D is unclear. V gave up 6 bases and J gave up 7 bases, with 13 bases separating them. This CDR3 comprises 13 residues. The V gene's germline CDR1 is MNHNS and CDR2 SASEGT. For the CDR3, the DNA is TGTGCCAGCAGCCTTGACGGACGACAGCCCCAGCATTTT. Its translation: CASSLDGRQPQHF.

This clonotype was detected only a few times. This beta chain is off target for a library built for alpha chains, so its abundance means little. This rearrangement joins TRBV20-1 to TRBJ2-2; 10 nucleotides match TRBD2. With 0 bases clipped from V and 2 bases from J, the junction kept 6 bases outside the gene matches. Per the germline V gene, CDR1 is DFQATT and CDR2 is SNEGSKA (reference sequence). This CDR3 spans 17 amino acids. CDR3 loop: CSARDRLAGVNTGELFF. In DNA form, the CDR3 reads TGCAGTGCTAGAGATAGGCTAGCGGGGGTAAACACCGGGGAGCTGTTTTTT.

In the case of this clonotype: With the library built for alpha chains, this beta chain is off target and its frequency is not meaningful. This sequence joins TRBV7-6 and TRBJ1-6; D remains ambiguous. The V gene's germline CDR1 is SGHVS and CDR2 FNYEAQ. Trimming took off 3 bases at V and 5 bases at J, with 8 bases between the two ends. The CDR3 consists of 14 residues. CDR3 bases: TGTGCCAGCAGCTTCTTAGCTGATAATTCACCCCTCCACTTT. It is translated as CASSFLADNSPLHF.

Details on this clonotype: This beta chain slipped into a library made for alpha chains as a stray read, so its size is not meaningful. J is TRBJ1-3 and V is TRBV20-1; D is uncertain. The germline V gene encodes CDR1 DFQATT and CDR2 SNEGSKA (reference sequence). V was cut by 5 bases and J by 0 bases, with 17 bases left in between. The length of the CDR3 is 16 residues. Written as DNA, the CDR3 is TGCAGTGCTGTGCCCTTGTCCCGGAGCTCTGGAAACACCATATATTTT. This codes for CSAVPLSRSSGNTIYF.

Ten or more counts support this clonotype. Little can be read into the size of this beta chain, an off-target read in a library designed for alpha chains. The chain couples TRBV5-1 to TRBJ2-3; TRBD1 matches at 11 bases. CDR1 is SGHRS and CDR2 is YFSETQ in the germline V gene. The CDR3 has 19 amino acids. After removal of 3 bases from V and 0 bases from J, the junction contained 12 bases not matched to a gene. In DNA, the CDR3 is TGCGCCAGCAGCTATGGACAGGGGGCGTTTTCGGGGAGCACAGATACGCAGTATTTT. Its protein is CASSYGQGAFSGSTDTQYF. Full variable domain (outside the CDR3, taken from reference TRBV5-1 and TRBJ2-3): KAGVTQTPRYLIKTRGQQVTLSCSPISGHRSVSWYQQTPGQGLQFLFEYFSETQRNKGNFPGRFSGRQFSNSRSEMNVSTLELGDSALYLCASSYGQGAFSGSTDTQYFGPGTRLTVL.

This clonotype showed up many times. This beta chain is an unintended read in a library built for alpha chains; its size means little. The chain links TRBV5-1 to TRBJ1-6, with 11 positions matching TRBD1. The CDR3 covers 15 residues. The V segment lost 0 bases and the J segment 7 bases; nucleotides outside the gene matches: 0. Germline V gene sequence: CDR1 SGHRS, CDR2 YFSETQ. CDR3 loop: CASSLGDRGNSPLHF. Here the CDR3 DNA reads TGCGCCAGCAGCTTGGGGGACAGGGGGAATTCACCCCTCCACTTT.

As for this clonotype: This beta chain appears as a stray read in a library generated for alpha chains; its size is not informative. The chain carries TRBV7-8 and TRBJ1-1; no clear D. The germline gives CDR1 SGHVS, CDR2 FQNEAQ. Trimming took 1 base from V and 0 from J, leaving 9 bases between them. This CDR3 contains 15 residues. The CDR3 DNA reads TGTGCCAGCAGCTTAGTTCGGCAGATGAACACTGAAGCTTTCTTT. Translating gives CASSLVRQMNTEAFF.

A few counts support this clonotype. Found in a library prepared for alpha chains, this beta chain is an off-target read, and its abundance has little meaning. In nucleotides, the CDR3 is TGTGCCAGCAGTTTCCCCTACGAGCAGTACTTC. Its translation: CASSFPYEQYF. The gene calls are TRBV27 and TRBJ2-7; no clear D. Trimming shortened V by 3 bases and J by 2 bases, and 2 bases separated the two germline ends. This CDR3 has 11 amino acids. Germline CDR1 reads MNHEY; CDR2 reads SMNVEV (reference sequence).

Regarding this clonotype: Little can be read into the size of this beta chain, an off-target read in a library designed for alpha chains. The V call is TRBV6-5, the J call TRBJ1-6, with a weak D call TRBD1 (6 bases). Between the trimmed V and J ends, which lost 6 bases and 14 bases, there was a span of 17 bases. CDR1 MNHEY and CDR2 SVGAGI come from the germline V gene. The CDR3 runs to 13 residues. CDR3 sequence (DNA): TGTGCCAGCAGCCCGACCGGGACATCTACCCTCCACTTT. Its protein product is CASSPTGTSTLHF.

Only a few counts were recorded for this clonotype. As an off-target read in a library built for alpha chains, this beta chain has a frequency of little significance. The chain recombines TRBV11-2 with TRBJ2-5; 12 bases map to TRBD2. The germline CDR1 and CDR2 sequences are SGHAT and FQNNGV. V dropped 1 base and J dropped 5; count of bases not matched to a gene: 2. This CDR3 is 15 amino acids long. The CDR3 loop reads CASSLALAGGETQYF. CDR3 bases: TGTGCCAGCAGCTTAGCTCTAGCGGGGGGGGAGACCCAGTACTTC. The full variable domain, in which reference TRBV11-2 and TRBJ2-5 provide the parts outside the CDR3, is EAGVAQSPRYKIIEKRQSVAFWCNPISGHATLYWYQQILGQGPKLLIQFQNNGVVDDSQLPKDRFSAERLKGVDSTLKIQPAKLEDSAVYLCASSLALAGGETQYFGPGTRLLVL.